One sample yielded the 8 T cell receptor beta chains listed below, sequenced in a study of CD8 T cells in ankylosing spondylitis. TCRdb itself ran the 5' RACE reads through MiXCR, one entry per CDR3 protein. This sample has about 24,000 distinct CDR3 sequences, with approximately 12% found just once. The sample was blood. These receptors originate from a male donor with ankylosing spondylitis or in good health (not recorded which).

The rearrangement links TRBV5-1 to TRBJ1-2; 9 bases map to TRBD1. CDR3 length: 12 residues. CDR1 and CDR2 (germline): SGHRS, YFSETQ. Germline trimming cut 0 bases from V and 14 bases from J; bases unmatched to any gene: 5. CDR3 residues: CASSLGQGEATF. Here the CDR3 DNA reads TGCGCCAGCAGCTTGGGACAGGGGGAAGCAACCTTC. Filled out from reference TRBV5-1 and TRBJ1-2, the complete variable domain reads KAGVTQTPRYLIKTRGQQVTLSCSPISGHRSVSWYQQTPGQGLQFLFEYFSETQRNKGNFPGRFSGRQFSNSRSEMNVSTLELGDSALYLCASSLGQGEATFGSGTRLTVV.

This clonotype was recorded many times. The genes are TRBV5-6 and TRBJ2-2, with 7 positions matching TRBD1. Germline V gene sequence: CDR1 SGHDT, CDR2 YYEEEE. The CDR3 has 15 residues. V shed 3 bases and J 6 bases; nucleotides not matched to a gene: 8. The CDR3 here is CASSWGTARPGELFF. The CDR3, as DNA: TGTGCCAGCAGCTGGGGGACAGCTAGGCCCGGGGAGCTGTTTTTT.

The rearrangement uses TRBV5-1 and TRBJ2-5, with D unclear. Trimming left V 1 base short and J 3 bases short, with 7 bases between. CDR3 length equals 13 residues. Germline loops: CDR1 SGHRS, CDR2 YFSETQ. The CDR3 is CASSLRQKETQYF. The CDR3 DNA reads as TGCGCCAGCAGCTTGAGGCAGAAAGAGACCCAGTACTTC.

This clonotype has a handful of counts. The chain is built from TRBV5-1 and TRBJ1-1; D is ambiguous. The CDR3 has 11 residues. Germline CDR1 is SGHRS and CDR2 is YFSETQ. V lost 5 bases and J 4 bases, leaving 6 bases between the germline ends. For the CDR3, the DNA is TGCGCCAGCAGTCGGGGCACTGAAGCTTTCTTT. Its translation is CASSRGTEAFF.

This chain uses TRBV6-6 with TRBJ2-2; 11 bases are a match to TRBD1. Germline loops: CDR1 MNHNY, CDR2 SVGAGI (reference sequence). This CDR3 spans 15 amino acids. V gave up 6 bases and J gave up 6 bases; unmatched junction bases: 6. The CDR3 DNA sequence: TGTGCCAGCAGAAGGACAGGGGGCATAGCCGGGGAGCTGTTTTTT. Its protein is CASRRTGGIAGELFF.

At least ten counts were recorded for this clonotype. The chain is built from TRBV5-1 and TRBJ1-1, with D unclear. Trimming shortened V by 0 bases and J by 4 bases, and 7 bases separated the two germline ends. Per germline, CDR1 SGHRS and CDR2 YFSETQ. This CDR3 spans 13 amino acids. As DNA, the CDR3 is TGCGCCAGCAGCTTGGAGGGAGCCACTGAAGCTTTCTTT. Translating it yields CASSLEGATEAFF.

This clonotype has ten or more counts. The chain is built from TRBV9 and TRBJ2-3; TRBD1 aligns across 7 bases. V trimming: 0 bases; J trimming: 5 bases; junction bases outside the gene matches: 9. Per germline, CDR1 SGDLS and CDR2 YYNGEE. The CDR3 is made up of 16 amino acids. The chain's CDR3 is CASSVGTLNRGDTQYF. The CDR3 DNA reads TGTGCCAGCAGCGTAGGGACGCTTAACAGGGGAGATACGCAGTATTTT.

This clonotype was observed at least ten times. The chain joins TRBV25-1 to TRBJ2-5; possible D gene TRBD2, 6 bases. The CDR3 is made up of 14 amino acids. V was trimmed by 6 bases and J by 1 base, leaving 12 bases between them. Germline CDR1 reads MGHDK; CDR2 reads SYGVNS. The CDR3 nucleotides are TGTGCCAGCAGGAGAGGGGAGGCCCAAGAGACCCAGTACTTC. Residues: CASRRGEAQETQYF.